This T cell receptor (beta chain) was identified during a study of blood T cell repertoires in COVID-19. Overall study: In each case, the material was cDNA or gDNA derived from T cells, B-cell-depleted T cells, or PBMCs.

CDR1 and CDR2 (germline): SGDLS, YYNGEE. Trimming shortened V by 4 bases and J by 1 base, and 14 bases separated the two germline ends. This CDR3 is 15 amino acids long. Original analysis: How many nucleated cells were present was estimated from reference gene primer amplification. The method was immunoSEQ multiplex PCR; TCRdb's version includes in-frame clones alone and lacks a portion of them. The V and J calls and clone size come from that table; D and trimming were worked out from the DNA. This repertoire shows 150,000 to 180,000 clones, over 65% found once; its top ten account for under 2%. The chain links TRBV9 to TRBJ1-1; perhaps TRBD1 as D (6 bases). This TCR came from a man older than 75 with acute or convalescent COVID-19. Sequenced: peripheral blood. CDR3 sequence: CASSPLRQANTEAFF. As DNA, the CDR3 is TGTGCCAGCAGCCCCTTGCGACAGGCGAACACTGAAGCTTTCTTT.